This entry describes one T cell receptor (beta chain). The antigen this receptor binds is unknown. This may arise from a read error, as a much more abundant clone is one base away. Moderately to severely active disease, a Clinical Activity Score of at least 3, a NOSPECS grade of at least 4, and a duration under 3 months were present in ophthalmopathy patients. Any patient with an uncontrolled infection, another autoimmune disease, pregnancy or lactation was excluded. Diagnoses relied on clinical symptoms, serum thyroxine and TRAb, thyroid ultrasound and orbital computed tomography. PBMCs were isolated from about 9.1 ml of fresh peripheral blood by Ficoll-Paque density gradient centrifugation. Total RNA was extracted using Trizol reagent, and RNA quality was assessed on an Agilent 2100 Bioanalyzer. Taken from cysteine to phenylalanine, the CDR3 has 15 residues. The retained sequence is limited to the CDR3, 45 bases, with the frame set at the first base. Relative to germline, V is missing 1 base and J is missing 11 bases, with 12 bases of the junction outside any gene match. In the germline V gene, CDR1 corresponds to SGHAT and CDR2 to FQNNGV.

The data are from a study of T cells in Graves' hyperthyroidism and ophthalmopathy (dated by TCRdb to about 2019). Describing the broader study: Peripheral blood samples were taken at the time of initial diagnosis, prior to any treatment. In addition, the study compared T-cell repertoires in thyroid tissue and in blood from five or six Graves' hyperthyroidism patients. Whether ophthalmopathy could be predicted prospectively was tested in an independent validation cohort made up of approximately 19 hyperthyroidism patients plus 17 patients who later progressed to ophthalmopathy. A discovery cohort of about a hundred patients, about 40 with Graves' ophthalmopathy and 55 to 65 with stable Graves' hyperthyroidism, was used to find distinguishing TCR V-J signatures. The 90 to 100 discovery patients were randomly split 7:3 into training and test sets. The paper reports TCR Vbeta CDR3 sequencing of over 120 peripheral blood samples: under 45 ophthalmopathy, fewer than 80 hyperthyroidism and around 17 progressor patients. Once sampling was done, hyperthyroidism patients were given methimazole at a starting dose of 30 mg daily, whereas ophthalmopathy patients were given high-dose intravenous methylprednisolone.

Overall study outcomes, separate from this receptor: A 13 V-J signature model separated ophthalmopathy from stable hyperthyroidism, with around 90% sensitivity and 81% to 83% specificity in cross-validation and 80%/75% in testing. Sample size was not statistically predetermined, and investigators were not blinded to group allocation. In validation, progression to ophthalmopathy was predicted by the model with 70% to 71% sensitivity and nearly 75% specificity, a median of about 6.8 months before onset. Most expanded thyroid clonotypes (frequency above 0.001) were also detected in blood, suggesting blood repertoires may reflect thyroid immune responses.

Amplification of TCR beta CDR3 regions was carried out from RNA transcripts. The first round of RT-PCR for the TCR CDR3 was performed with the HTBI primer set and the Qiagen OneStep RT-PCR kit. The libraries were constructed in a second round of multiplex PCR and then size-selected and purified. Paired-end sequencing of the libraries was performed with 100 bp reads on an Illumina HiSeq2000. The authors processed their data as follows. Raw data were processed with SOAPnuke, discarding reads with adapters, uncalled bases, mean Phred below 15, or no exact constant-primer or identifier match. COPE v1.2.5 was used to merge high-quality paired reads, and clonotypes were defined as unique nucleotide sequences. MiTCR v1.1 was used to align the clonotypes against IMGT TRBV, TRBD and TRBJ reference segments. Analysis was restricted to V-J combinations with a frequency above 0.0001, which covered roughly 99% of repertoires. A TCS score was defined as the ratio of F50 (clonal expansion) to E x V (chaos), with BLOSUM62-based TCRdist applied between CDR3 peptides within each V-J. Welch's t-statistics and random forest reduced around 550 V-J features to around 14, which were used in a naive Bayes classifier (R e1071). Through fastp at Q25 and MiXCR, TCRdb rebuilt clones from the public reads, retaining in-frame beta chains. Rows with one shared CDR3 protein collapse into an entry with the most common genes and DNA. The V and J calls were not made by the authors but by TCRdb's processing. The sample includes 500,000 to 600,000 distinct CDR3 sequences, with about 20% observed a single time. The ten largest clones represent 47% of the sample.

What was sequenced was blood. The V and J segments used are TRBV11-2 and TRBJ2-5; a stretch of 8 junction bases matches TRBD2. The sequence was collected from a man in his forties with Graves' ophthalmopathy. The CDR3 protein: CASSLARTSRSSQYF. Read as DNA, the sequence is TGTGCCAGCAGCTTAGCGAGGACTAGCAGGAGTAGTCAGTACTTC. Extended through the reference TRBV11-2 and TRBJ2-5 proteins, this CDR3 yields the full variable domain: EAGVAQSPRYKIIEKRQSVAFWCNPISGHATLYWYQQILGQGPKLLIQFQNNGVVDDSQLPKDRFSAERLKGVDSTLKIQPAKLEDSAVYLCASSLARTSRSSQYFGPGTRLLVL.